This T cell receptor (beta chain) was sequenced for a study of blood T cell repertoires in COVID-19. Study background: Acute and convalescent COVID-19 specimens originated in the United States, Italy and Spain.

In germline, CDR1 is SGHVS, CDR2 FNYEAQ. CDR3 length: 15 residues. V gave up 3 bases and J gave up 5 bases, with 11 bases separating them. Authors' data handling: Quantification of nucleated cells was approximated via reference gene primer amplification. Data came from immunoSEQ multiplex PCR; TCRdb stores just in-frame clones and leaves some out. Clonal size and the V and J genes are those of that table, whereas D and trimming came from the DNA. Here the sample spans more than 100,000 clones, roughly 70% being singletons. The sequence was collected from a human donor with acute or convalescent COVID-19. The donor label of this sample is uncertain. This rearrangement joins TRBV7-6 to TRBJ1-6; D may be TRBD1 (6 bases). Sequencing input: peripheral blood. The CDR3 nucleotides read TGTGCCAGCAGCTTGAGCAGGGGCGATAATTCACCCCTCCACTTT. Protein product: CASSLSRGDNSPLHF. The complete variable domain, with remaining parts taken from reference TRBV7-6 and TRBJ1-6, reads GAGVSQSPRYKVTKRGQDVALRCDPISGHVSLYWYRQALGQGPEFLTYFNYEAQQDKSGLPNDRFSAERPEGSISTLTIQRTEQRDSAMYRCASSLSRGDNSPLHFGNGTRLTVT.